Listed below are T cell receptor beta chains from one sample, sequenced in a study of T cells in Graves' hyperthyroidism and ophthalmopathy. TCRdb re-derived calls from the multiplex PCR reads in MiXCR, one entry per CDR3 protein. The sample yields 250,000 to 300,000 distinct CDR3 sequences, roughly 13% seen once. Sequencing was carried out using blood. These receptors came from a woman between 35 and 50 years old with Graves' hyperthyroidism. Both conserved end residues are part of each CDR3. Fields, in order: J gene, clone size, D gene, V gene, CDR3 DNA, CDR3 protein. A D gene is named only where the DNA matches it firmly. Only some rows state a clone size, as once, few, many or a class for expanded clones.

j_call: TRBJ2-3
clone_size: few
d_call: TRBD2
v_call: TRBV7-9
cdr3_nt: TGTGCCAGCAGCACACAACTAGCGGGAGCGAAAGATACGCAGTATTTT
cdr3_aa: CASSTQLAGAKDTQYF

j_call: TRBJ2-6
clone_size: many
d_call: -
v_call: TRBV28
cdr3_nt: TGTGCCAGCAATGGAATCCGCTCTGGGGCCAACGTCCTGACTTTC
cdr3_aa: CASNGIRSGANVLTF

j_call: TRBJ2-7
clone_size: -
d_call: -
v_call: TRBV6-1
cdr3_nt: TGTGCCAGCAGAGTGGACAGGGAGGGTTCCTACGAGCAGTACTTC
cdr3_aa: CASRVDREGSYEQYF

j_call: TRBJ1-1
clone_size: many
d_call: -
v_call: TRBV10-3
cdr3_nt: TGTGCCATCAGTGAGTCGGGGCTGTTCGGGTCAGGGGAAGCTTTCTTT
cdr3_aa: CAISESGLFGSGEAFF

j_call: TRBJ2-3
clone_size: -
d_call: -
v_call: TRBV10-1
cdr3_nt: TGCGCCAGCAGTGAGTCGACTAGGAATACGCAGTATTTT
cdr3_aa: CASSESTRNTQYF

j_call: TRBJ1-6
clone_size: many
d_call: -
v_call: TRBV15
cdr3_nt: TGTGCCACCAGCAAAACGGCTCTCTCCTATAATTCACCCCTCCACTTT
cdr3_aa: CATSKTALSYNSPLHF

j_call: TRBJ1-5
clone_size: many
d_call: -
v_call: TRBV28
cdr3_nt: TGTGCCAGCAGCCCTCAGGGTAGCAATCAGCCCCAGCATTTT
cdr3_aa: CASSPQGSNQPQHF

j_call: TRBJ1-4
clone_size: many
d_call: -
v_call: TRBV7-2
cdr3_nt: TGTGCCAGCAGCTTAGTCAGGAAGGTAGATGAAAAACTGTTTTTT
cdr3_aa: CASSLVRKVDEKLFF

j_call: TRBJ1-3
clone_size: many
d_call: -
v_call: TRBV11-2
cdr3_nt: TGTGCCAGCAGCTTAGCCCGGACAGCTGGAAACACCATATATTTT
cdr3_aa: CASSLARTAGNTIYF

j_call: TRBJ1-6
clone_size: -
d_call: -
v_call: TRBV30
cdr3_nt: TGTGCCTGGAAGGGGGAGGTATTTTCGGCCCTCCACTTT
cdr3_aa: CAWKGEVFSALHF

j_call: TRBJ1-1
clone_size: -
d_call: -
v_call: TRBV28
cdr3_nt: TGTGCCAGCAGTTTAACTCCGGGACGGATGAACACTGAAGCTTTCTTT
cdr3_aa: CASSLTPGRMNTEAFF

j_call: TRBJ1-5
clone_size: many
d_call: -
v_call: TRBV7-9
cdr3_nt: TGTGCCAGCAGCCCAGACATGGAGAGTAGCAATCAGCCCCAGCATTTT
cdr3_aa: CASSPDMESSNQPQHF

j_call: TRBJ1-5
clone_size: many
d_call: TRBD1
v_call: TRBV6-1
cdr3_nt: TGTGCCAGCAGGGGGACAGGCCTGAATCAGCCCCAGCATTTT
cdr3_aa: CASRGTGLNQPQHF

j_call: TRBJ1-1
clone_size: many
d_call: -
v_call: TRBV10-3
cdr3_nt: TGTGCCATCAGTGAGTCCAGGGGCTCTGAAGCTTTCTTT
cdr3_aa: CAISESRGSEAFF

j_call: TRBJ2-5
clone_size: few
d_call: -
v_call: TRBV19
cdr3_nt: TGTGCCAGTAGTATCGGGCAGGGCCAAGAGACCCAGTACTTC
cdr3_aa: CASSIGQGQETQYF

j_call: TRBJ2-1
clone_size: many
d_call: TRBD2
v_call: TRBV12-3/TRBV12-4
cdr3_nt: TGTGCCAGCAGTTTGAGTCCGGGAGGGCATCGGGAGCAGTTCTTC
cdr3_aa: CASSLSPGGHREQFF

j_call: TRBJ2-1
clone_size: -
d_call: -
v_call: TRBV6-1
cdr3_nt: TGTGCCAGTACTGACCCCTCAACTCAGCAGGGTAGGCAGTTCTTC
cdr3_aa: CASTDPSTQQGRQFF

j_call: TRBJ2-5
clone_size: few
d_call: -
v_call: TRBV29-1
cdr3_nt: TGCAGCGTTGAACGAGAACTTTTATACTTC
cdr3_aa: CSVERELLYF

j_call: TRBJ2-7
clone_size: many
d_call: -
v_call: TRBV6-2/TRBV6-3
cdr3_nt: TGTGCCAGCAGTTACTCGACGTCCGAGCAGTACTTC
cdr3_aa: CASSYSTSEQYF

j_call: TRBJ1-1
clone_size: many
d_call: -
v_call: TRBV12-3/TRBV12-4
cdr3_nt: TGTGCCAGCAGCCGCGACAGTAACACTGAAGCTTTCTTT
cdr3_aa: CASSRDSNTEAFF

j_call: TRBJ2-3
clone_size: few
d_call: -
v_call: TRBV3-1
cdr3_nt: TGTGCCAGCAGCCAAGATGGGGGGGGGCCCCTCGGTACGCAGTATTTT
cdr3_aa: CASSQDGGGPLGTQYF

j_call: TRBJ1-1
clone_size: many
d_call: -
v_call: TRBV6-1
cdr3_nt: TGTGCCAGCAGTCCCCAGACCCTCGAAGAAGACACTGAAGCTTTCTTT
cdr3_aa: CASSPQTLEEDTEAFF

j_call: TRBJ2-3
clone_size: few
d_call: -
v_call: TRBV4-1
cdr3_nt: TGCGCCAGCAGCCCCGGGACCCCCAGAGATACGCAGTATTTT
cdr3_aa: CASSPGTPRDTQYF

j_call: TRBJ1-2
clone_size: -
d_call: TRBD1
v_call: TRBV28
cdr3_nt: TGTGCCAGCAGGGGGACAGGGGGAGAGAGCTACACCTTC
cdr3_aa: CASRGTGGESYTF

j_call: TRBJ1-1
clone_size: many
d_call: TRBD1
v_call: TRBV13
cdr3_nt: TGTGCCAGCAGCTTAGAGGGACAGATGAACACTGAAGCTTTCTTT
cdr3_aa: CASSLEGQMNTEAFF

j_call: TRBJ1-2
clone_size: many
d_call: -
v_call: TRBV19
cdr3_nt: TGTGCCAGTAGTATAGAGGACGGATCGTACTATGGCTACACCTTC
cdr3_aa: CASSIEDGSYYGYTF